The present T cell receptor (beta chain) was sequenced within a study of identical twins. Trimming took off 4 bases at V and 2 bases at J, with 9 bases between the two ends. Germline CDR1 and CDR2: ENHRY and SYGVKD. The CDR3 covers 13 residues. TCRdb used MiXCR to reprocess the 5' RACE reads, holding one entry per CDR3 protein. The data contain about 480,000 distinct CDR3 sequences, 14% of them singletons. This same sample was also taken into another study, of yellow fever vaccine responses in identical twins.

Source material: CD4+ T cells sorted from blood. The chain joins TRBV10-3 to TRBJ2-7; D assignment may be TRBD1 or TRBD2 (5 bases each). The TCR comes from a woman under 30 in good health. The chain's CDR3 is CAISARDPYEQYF. As DNA, the CDR3 is TGTGCCATCAGTGCTCGGGACCCCTACGAGCAGTACTTC.